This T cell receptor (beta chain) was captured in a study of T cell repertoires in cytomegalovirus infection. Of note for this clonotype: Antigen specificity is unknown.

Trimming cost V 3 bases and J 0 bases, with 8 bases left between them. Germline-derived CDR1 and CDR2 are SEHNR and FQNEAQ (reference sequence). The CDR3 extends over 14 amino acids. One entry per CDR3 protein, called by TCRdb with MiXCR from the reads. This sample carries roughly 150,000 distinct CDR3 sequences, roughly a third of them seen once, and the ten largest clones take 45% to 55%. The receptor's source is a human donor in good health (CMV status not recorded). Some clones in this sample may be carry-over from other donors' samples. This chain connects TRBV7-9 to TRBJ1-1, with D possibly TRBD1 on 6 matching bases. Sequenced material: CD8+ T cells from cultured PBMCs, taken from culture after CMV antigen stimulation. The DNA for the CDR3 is TGTGCCAGCAGCTTCCCAGGGGTGAACACTGAAGCTTTCTTT. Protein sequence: CASSFPGVNTEAFF. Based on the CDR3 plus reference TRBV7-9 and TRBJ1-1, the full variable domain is DTGVSQNPRHKITKRGQNVTFRCDPISEHNRLYWYRQTLGQGPEFLTYFQNEAQLEKSRLLSDRFSAERPKGSFSTLEIQRTEQGDSAMYLCASSFPGVNTEAFFGQGTRLTVV.